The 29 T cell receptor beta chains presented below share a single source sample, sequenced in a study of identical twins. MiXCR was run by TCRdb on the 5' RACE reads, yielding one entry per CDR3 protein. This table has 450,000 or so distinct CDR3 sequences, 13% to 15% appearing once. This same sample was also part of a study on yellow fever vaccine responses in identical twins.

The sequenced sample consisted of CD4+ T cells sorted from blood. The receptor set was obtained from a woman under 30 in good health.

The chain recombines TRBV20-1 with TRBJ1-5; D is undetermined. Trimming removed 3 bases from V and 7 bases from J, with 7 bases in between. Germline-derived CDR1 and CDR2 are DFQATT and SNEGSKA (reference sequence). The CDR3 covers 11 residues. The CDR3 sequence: CSARSGQPQHF. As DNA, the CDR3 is TGCAGTGCTAGGTCCGGACAGCCCCAGCATTTT.

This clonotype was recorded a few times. The CDR3 spells CAGETSGREQYF. In nucleotides, the CDR3 is TGTGCCGGCGAGACTAGCGGGAGGGAGCAGTACTTC. The chain combines TRBV7-9 with TRBJ2-7; 13 bases map to TRBD2. The length of the CDR3 is 12 residues. V shed 11 bases and J 7 bases; nucleotides not matched to a gene: 5. Germline CDR1 and CDR2: SEHNR and FQNEAQ (reference sequence).

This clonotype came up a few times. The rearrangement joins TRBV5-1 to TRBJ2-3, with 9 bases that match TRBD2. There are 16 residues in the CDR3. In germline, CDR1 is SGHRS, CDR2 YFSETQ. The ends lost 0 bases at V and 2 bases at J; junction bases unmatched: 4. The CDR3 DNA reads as TGCGCCAGCAGCTTGGGAGCGGGGGGATACACAGATACGCAGTATTTT. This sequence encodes CASSLGAGGYTDTQYF.

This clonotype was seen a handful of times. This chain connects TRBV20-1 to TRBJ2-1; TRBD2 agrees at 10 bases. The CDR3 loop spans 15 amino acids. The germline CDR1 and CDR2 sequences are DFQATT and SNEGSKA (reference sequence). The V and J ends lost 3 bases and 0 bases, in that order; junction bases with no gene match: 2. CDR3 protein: CSASLAGGSYNEQFF. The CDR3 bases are TGCAGTGCTAGTTTAGCGGGGGGCTCCTACAATGAGCAGTTCTTC.

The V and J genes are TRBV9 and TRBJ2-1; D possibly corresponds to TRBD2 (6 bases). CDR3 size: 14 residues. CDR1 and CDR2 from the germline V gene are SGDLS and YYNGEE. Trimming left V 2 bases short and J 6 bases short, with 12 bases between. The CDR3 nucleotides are TGTGCCAGCAGCGTGCGGGGTACCGGCAATGAGCAGTTCTTC. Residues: CASSVRGTGNEQFF.

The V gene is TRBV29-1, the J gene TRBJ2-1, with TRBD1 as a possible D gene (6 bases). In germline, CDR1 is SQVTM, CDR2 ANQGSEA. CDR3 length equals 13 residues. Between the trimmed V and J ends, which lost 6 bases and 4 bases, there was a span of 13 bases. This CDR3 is CSVQGSGYNEQFF. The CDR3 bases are TGCAGCGTACAGGGATCAGGGTACAATGAGCAGTTCTTC.

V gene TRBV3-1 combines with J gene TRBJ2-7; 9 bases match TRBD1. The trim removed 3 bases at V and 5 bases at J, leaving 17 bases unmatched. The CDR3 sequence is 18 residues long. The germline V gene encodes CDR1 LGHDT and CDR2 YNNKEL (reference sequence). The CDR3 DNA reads TGTGCCAGCAGCCAGAAAATATCCGGGGACAGGGAAAAGAACGAGCAGTACTTC. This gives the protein CASSQKISGDREKNEQYF.

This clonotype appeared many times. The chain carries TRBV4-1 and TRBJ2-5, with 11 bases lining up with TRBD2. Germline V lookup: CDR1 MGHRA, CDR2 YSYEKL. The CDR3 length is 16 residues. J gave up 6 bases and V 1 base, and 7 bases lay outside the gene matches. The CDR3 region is CASSQGVAGGPQTQYF. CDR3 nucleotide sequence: TGCGCCAGCAGCCAAGGGGTAGCGGGAGGGCCACAGACCCAGTACTTC.

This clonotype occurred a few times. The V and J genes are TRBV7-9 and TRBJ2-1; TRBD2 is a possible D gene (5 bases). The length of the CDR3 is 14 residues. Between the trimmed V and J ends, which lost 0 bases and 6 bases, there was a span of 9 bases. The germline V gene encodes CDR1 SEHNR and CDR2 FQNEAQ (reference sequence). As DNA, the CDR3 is TGTGCCAGCAGCTTAGCGGGAGCTTTCAATGAGCAGTTCTTC. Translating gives CASSLAGAFNEQFF.

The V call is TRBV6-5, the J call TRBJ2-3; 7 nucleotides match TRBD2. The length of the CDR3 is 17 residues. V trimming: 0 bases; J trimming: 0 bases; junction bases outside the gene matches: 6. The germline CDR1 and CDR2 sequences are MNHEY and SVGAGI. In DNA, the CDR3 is TGTGCCAGCAGTTACTCGAGGAGCGGGATAAGCACAGATACGCAGTATTTT. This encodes CASSYSRSGISTDTQYF.

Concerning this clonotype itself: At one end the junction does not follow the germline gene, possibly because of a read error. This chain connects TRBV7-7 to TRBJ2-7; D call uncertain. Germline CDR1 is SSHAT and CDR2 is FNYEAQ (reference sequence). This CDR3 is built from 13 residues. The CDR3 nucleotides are TGTGCTAGCAGCTTGAGTCGGATAAGCGAGCAGTACTTC. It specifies CASSLSRISEQYF.

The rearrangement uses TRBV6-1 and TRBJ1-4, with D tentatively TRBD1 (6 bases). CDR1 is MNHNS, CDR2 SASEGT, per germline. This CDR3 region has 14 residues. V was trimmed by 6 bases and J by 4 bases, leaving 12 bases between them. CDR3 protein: CASRTGPVNEKLFF. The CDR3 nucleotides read TGTGCCAGCAGGACAGGTCCGGTTAATGAAAAACTGTTTTTT.

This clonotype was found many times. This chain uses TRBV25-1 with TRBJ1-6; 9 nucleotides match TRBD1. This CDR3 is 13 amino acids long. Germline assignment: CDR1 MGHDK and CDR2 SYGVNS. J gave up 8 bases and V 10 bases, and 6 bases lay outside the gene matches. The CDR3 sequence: CATRQGGYSPLHF. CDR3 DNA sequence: TGTGCCACTCGACAGGGGGGTTATTCACCCCTCCACTTT.

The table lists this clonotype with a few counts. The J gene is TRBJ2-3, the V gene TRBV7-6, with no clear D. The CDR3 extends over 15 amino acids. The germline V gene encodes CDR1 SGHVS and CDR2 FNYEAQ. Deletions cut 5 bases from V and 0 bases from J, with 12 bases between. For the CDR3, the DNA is TGTGCCAGCAGCCGTAACACATTAAGCACAGATACGCAGTATTTT. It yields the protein CASSRNTLSTDTQYF.

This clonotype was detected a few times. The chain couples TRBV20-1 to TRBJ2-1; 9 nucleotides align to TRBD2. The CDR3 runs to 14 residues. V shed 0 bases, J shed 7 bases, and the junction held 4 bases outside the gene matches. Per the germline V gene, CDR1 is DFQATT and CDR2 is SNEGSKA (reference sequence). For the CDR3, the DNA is TGCAGTGCTAGAGAGAGCGGGAGGAGGAATGAGCAGTTCTTC. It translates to CSARESGRRNEQFF.

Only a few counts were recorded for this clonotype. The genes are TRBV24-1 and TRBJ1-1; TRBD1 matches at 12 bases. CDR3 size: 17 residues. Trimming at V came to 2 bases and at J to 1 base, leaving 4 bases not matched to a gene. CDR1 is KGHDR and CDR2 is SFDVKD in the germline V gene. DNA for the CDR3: TGTGCCACCAGTGATTCCCGGGACAGGGGGCAGAACACTGAAGCTTTCTTT. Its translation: CATSDSRDRGQNTEAFF.

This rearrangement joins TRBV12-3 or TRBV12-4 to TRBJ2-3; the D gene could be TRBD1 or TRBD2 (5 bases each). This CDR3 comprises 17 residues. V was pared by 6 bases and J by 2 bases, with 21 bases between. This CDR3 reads CASSPAEDNFYTDTQYF. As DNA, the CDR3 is TGTGCCAGCAGCCCCGCGGAGGACAACTTCTACACAGATACGCAGTATTTT.

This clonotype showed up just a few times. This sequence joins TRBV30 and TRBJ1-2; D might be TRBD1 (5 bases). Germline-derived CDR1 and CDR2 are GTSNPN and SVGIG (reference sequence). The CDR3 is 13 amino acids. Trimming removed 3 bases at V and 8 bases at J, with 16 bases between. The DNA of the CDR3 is TGTGCCTGGAGCCCCCGAGGGGTGGAAGGCTACACCTTC. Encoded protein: CAWSPRGVEGYTF.

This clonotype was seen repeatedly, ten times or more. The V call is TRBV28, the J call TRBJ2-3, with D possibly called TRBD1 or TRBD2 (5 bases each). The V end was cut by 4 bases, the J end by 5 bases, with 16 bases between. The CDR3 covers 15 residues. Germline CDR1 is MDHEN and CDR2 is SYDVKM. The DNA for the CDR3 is TGTGCCAGCAGTTACCAGGGTCCCGGAGGAGATACGCAGTATTTT. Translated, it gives CASSYQGPGGDTQYF. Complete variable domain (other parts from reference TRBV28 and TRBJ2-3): DVKVTQSSRYLVKRTGEKVFLECVQDMDHENMFWYRQDPGLGLRLIYFSYDVKMKEKGDIPEGYSVSREKKERFSLILESASTNQTSMYLCASSYQGPGGDTQYFGPGTRLTVL.

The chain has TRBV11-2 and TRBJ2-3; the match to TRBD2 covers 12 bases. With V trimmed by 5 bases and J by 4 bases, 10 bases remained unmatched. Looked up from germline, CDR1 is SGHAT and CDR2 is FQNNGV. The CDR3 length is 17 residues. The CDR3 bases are TGTGCCAGCAGCAAACGGACTAGCGGGAAAGCCTCAGATACGCAGTATTTT. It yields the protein CASSKRTSGKASDTQYF.

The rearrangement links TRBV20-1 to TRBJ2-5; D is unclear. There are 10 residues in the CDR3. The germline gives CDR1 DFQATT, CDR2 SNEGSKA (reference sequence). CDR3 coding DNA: TGCAGCGCTCCCCTAGAGACCCAGTACTTC. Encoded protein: CSAPLETQYF.

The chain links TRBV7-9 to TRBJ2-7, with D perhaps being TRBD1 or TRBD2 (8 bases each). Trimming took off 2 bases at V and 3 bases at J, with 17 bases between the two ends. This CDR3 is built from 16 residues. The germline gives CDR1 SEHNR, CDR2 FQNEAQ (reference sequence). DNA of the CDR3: TGTGCCAGCAGCTTACGGACAGGGACTAGAGTCTACGAGCAGTACTTC. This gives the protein CASSLRTGTRVYEQYF. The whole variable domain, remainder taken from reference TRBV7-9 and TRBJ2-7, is DTGVSQNPRHKITKRGQNVTFRCDPISEHNRLYWYRQTLGQGPEFLTYFQNEAQLEKSRLLSDRFSAERPKGSFSTLEIQRTEQGDSAMYLCASSLRTGTRVYEQYFGPGTRLTVT.

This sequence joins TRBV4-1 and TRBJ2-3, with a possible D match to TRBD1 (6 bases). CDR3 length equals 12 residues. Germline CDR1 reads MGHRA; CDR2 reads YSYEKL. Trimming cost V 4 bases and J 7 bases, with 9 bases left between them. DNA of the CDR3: TGCGCCAGCAGCCCGGACAGTTATACGCAGTATTTT. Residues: CASSPDSYTQYF.

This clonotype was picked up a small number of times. CDR3 coding DNA: TGTGCCAGCAGCCAAGACAGGGGTGGGCAGTACTTC. It encodes CASSQDRGGQYF. The chain joins TRBV3-1 to TRBJ2-7; TRBD1 might be the D (6 bases). Germline V gene lookup returns CDR1 LGHDT and CDR2 YNNKEL (reference sequence). The CDR3 consists of 12 residues. V was shortened by 0 bases and J by 9 bases, with 9 bases between the two germline ends.

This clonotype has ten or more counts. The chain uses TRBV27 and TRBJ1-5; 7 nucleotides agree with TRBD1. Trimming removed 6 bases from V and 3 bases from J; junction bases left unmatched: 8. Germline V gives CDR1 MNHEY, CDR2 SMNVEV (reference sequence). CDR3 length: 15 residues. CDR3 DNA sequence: TGTGCCAGCAGCGAAATGACAGGGCTCAATCAGCCCCAGCATTTT. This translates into CASSEMTGLNQPQHF.

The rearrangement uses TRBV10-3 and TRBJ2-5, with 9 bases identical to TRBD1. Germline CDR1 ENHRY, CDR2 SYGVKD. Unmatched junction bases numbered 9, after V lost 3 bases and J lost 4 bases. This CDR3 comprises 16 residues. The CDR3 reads CAISDSTGGISETQYF. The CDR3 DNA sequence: TGTGCCATCAGTGACTCGACAGGGGGAATCTCAGAGACCCAGTACTTC.

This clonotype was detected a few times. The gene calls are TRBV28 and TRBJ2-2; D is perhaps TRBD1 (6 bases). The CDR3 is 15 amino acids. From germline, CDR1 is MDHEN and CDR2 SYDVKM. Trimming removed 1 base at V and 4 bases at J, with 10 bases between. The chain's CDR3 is CASSLLTGITGELFF. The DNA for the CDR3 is TGTGCCAGCAGTTTATTAACAGGGATCACCGGGGAGCTGTTTTTT.

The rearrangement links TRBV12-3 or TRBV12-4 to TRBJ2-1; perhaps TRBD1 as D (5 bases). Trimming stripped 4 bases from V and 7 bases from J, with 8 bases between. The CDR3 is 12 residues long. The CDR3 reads CASSSRVNEQFF. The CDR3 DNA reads TGTGCCAGCAGTTCCAGGGTTAATGAGCAGTTCTTC.

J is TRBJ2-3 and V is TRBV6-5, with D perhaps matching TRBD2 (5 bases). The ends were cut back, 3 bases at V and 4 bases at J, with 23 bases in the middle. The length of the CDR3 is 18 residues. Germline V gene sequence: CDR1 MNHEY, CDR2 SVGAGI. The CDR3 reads CASSYSVPSGGQADTQYF. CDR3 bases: TGTGCCAGCAGTTATTCTGTTCCGTCCGGCGGGCAGGCAGATACGCAGTATTTT.